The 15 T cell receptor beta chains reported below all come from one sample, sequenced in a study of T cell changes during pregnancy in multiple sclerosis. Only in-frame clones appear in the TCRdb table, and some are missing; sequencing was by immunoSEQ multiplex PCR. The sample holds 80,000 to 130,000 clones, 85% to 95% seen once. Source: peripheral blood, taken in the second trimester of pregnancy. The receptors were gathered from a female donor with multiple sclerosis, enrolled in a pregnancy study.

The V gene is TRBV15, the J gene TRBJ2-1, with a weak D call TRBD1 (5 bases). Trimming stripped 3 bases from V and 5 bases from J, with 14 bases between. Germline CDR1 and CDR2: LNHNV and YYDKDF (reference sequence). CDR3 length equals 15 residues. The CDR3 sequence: CATSSRGSGHNEQFF. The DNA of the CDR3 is TGTGCCACCAGCAGTAGGGGTTCAGGGCACAATGAGCAGTTCTTC.

The CDR3 region is CASPRRGIYWEKLFF. The CDR3 coding sequence is TGTGCCAGCCCGCGGCGGGGGATTTATTGGGAAAAACTGTTTTTT. V usage is TRBV6-8 and J usage is TRBJ1-4; possible D gene TRBD1, 5 bases. Germline V gene data show CDR1 as MNHGY and CDR2 as SAAAGT. With 8 bases removed from V and 8 bases from J, the gap between germline ends came to 21 bases. There are 15 residues in the CDR3.

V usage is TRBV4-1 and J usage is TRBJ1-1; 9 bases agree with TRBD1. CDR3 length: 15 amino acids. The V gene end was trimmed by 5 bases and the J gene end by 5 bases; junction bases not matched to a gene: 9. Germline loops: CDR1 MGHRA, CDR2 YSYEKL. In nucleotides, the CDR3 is TGCGCCAGCAGCTCGCAACAGGGGGCAGAAACTGAAGCTTTCTTT. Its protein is CASSSQQGAETEAFF.

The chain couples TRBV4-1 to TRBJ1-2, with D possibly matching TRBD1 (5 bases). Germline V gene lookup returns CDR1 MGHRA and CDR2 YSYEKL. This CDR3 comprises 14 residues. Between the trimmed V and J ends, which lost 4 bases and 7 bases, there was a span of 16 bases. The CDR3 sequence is CASSPAAGTAGYTF. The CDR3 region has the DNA TGCGCCAGCAGCCCGGCGGCGGGGACTGCTGGCTACACCTTC.

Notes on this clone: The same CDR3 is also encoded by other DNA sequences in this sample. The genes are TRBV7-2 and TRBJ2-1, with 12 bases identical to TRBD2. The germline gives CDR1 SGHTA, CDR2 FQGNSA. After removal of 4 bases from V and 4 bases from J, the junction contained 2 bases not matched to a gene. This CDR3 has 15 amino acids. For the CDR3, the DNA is TGTGCCAGCAGCTCTGGGACTAGCGGGTACAATGAGCAGTTCTTC. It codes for CASSSGTSGYNEQFF.

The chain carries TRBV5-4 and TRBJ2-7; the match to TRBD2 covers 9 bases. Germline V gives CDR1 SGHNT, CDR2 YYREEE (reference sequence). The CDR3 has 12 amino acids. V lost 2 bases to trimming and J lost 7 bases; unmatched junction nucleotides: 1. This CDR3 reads CASSFTSGEQYF. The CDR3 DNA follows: TGTGCCAGCAGCTTCACTAGCGGGGAGCAGTACTTC. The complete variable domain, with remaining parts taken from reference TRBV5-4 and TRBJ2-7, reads ETGVTQSPTHLIKTRGQQVTLRCSSQSGHNTVSWYQQALGQGPQFIFQYYREEENGRGNFPPRFSGLQFPNYSSELNVNALELDDSALYLCASSFTSGEQYFGPGTRLTVT.

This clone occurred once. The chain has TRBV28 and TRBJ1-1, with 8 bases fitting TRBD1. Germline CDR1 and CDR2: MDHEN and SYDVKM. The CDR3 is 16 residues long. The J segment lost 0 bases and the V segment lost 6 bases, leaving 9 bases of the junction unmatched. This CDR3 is CASRLSGGSVNTEAFF. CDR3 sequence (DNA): TGTGCCAGCAGGCTCTCAGGGGGCAGCGTGAACACTGAAGCTTTCTTT.

For the CDR3, the DNA is TGTGCCAGCAGCACGCGACAGCCTCGTGGAGATACGCAGTATTTT. Translated: CASSTRQPRGDTQYF. The chain joins TRBV7-8 to TRBJ2-3, with a weak D call TRBD1 (5 bases). Germline-derived CDR1 and CDR2 are SGHVS and FQNEAQ. This CDR3 has 15 amino acids. Trimming removed 5 bases at V and 5 bases at J, with 17 bases between.

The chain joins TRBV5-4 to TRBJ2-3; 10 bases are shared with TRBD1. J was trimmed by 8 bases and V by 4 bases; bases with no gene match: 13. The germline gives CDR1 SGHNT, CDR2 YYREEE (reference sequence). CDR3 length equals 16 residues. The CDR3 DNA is TGTGCCAGCAGCCAAACCGGGACAGGGGCTCGGGGTACGCAGTATTTT. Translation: CASSQTGTGARGTQYF.

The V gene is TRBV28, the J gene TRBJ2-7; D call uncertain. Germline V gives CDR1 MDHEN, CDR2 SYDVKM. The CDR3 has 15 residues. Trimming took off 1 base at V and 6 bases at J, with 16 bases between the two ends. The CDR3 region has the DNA TGTGCCAGCAGTTTATATCGCCTGAGTAACGGCGAGCAGTACTTC. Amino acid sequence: CASSLYRLSNGEQYF. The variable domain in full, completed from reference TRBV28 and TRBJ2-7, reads DVKVTQSSRYLVKRTGEKVFLECVQDMDHENMFWYRQDPGLGLRLIYFSYDVKMKEKGDIPEGYSVSREKKERFSLILESASTNQTSMYLCASSLYRLSNGEQYFGPGTRLTVT.

CDR3: CASSHRGETQYF. The CDR3, as DNA: TGTGCCAGCAGCCACAGGGGCGAGACCCAGTACTTC. The chain links TRBV27 to TRBJ2-5; the match to TRBD1 covers 7 bases. Germline V lookup: CDR1 MNHEY, CDR2 SMNVEV (reference sequence). Trimming at V came to 6 bases and at J to 5 bases, leaving 3 bases not matched to a gene. CDR3 size: 12 residues.

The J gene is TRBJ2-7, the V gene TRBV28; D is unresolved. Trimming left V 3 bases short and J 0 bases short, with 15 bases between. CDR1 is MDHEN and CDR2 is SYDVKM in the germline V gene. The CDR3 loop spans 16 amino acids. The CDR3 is CASSFTKLRFSYEQYF. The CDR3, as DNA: TGTGCCAGCAGTTTTACTAAGCTCCGATTCTCCTACGAGCAGTACTTC.

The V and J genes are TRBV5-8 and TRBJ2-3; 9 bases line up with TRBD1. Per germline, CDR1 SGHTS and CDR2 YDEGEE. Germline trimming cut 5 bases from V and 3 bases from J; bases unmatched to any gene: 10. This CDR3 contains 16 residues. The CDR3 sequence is CASRVGTGGWTDTQYF. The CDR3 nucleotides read TGTGCCAGCAGGGTAGGAACAGGGGGCTGGACAGATACGCAGTATTTT. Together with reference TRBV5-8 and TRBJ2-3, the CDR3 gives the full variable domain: EAGVTQSPTHLIKTRGQQATLRCSPISGHTSVYWYQQALGLGLQFLLWYDEGEERNRGNFPPRFSGRQFPNYSSELNVNALELEDSALYLCASRVGTGGWTDTQYFGPGTRLTVL.

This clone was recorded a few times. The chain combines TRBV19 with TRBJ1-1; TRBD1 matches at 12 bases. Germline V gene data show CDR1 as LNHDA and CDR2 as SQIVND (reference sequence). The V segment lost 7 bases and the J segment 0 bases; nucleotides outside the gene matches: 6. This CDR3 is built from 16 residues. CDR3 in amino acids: CASTGQGAPVNTEAFF. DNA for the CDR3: TGTGCCAGTACGGGACAGGGGGCCCCGGTGAACACTGAAGCTTTCTTT.

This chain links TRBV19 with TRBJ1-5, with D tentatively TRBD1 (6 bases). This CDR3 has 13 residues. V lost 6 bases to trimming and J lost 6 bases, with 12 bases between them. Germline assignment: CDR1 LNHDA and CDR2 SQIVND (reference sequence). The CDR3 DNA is TGTGCCAGTAGACAGGGTCGAATTCAGCCCCAGCATTTT. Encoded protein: CASRQGRIQPQHF.